Below, 28 T cell receptor beta chains from the same sample are listed, as sequenced in a study of technical replicates of blood from a handful of donors. Assay: immunoSEQ multiplex PCR; the TCRdb copy retains only in-frame clones and omits some. The table includes fewer than 85,000 clones, roughly 92% detected once. Sequenced input: T cells isolated from PBMCs. The source is a human donor in good health.

The chain carries TRBV27 and TRBJ2-6, with D perhaps TRBD2 (6 bases). V lost 4 bases and J 0 bases, leaving 16 bases between the germline ends. The CDR3 has 18 amino acids. Germline values: CDR1 MNHEY, CDR2 SMNVEV (reference sequence). DNA for the CDR3: TGTGCCAGCAGTTCCCCCGGGACTCGACGCTCTGGGGCCAACGTCCTGACTTTC. It codes for CASSSPGTRRSGANVLTF.

This sequence joins TRBV10-3 and TRBJ1-2; D gene ambiguous. The V end was cut by 0 bases, the J end by 10 bases, with 12 bases between. The CDR3 runs to 13 residues. Per the germline V gene, CDR1 is ENHRY and CDR2 is SYGVKD. CDR3 protein: CAISESRPVFYTF. Written as DNA, the CDR3 is TGTGCCATCAGTGAGTCCCGCCCAGTCTTCTACACCTTC.

The chain employs TRBV5-5 and TRBJ2-1, with a weak D call TRBD2 (5 bases). This CDR3 is 15 amino acids long. The ends were cut back, 2 bases at V and 3 bases at J, with 12 bases in the middle. Germline values: CDR1 SGHKS, CDR2 YYEKEE (reference sequence). CDR3 sequence: CASSLIRTGYNEQFF. CDR3 nucleotides: TGTGCCAGCAGCTTAATAAGGACTGGCTACAATGAGCAGTTCTTC.

The J gene is TRBJ1-1, the V gene TRBV19; D gene uncertain. V was pared by 4 bases and J by 0 bases, with 15 bases between. CDR1 and CDR2 from the germline V gene are LNHDA and SQIVND (reference sequence). This CDR3 is 16 amino acids long. The CDR3, as DNA: TGTGCCAGTAGTAGGAGGGTAAATACCGTGAACACTGAAGCTTTCTTT. Translated, it gives CASSRRVNTVNTEAFF.

This clone was recorded only once. The V gene is TRBV29-1, the J gene TRBJ1-2; 8 nucleotides agree with TRBD1. CDR3 length: 13 amino acids. With V trimmed by 7 bases and J by 6 bases, 10 bases remained unmatched. From germline, CDR1 is SQVTM and CDR2 ANQGSEA. This CDR3 is CSAVRTGSHGYTF. The CDR3 nucleotides read TGCAGCGCCGTTCGGACAGGGTCCCATGGCTACACCTTC.

V usage is TRBV7-2 and J usage is TRBJ2-2, with D uncertain. V lost 1 base to trimming and J lost 7 bases, with 10 bases between them. The germline gives CDR1 SGHTA, CDR2 FQGNSA. The CDR3 contains 14 residues. CDR3 sequence (DNA): TGTGCCAGCAGCTTAGACCCAGGAAGCGGGGAGCTGTTTTTT. This gives the protein CASSLDPGSGELFF.

The chain uses TRBV7-9 and TRBJ2-7; 7 bases fit TRBD2. Trimming at V came to 7 bases and at J to 2 bases, leaving 11 bases not matched to a gene. Germline CDR1 SEHNR, CDR2 FQNEAQ (reference sequence). This CDR3 spans 15 amino acids. In DNA form, the CDR3 reads TGTGCCAGCACCCCCGGGGGGAAGGGACCCTACGAGCAGTACTTC. This translates into CASTPGGKGPYEQYF. Full variable domain (remainder filled in from reference TRBV7-9 and TRBJ2-7): DTGVSQNPRHKITKRGQNVTFRCDPISEHNRLYWYRQTLGQGPEFLTYFQNEAQLEKSRLLSDRFSAERPKGSFSTLEIQRTEQGDSAMYLCASTPGGKGPYEQYFGPGTRLTVT.

Of note for this clone: The sample holds other DNA sequences that translate to the same CDR3. The chain employs TRBV7-6 and TRBJ2-7, with a weak D call TRBD2 (6 bases). V lost 0 bases, J lost 1 base, and 7 bases lay in between. From germline, CDR1 is SGHVS and CDR2 FNYEAQ. The CDR3 length is 14 residues. CDR3 coding DNA: TGTGCCAGCAGCTTAGCGGGAGGATCCTACGAGCAGTACTTC. It encodes CASSLAGGSYEQYF.

The chain couples TRBV2 to TRBJ1-2; D remains ambiguous. Germline CDR1 and CDR2: SNHLY and FYNNEI. The CDR3 is 13 amino acids. V lost 4 bases to trimming and J lost 3 bases, with 9 bases between them. CDR3 in amino acids: CASSARTYYGYTF. In nucleotides, the CDR3 is TGTGCCAGCAGTGCTAGGACTTACTATGGCTACACCTTC.

The chain carries TRBV25-1 and TRBJ2-7, with a weak D call TRBD1 (5 bases). Trimming shortened V by 4 bases and J by 4 bases, and 11 bases separated the two germline ends. CDR3 length: 13 residues. Germline-derived CDR1 and CDR2 are MGHDK and SYGVNS. CDR3 loop: CASSGQGQYEQYF. The CDR3 coding sequence is TGTGCCAGCAGTGGTCAGGGTCAATACGAGCAGTACTTC.

The J gene is TRBJ1-5, the V gene TRBV18, with D hard to call. Germline values: CDR1 KGHSH, CDR2 LQKENI. The CDR3 is made up of 15 amino acids. V shed 2 bases and J shed 1 base, with 9 bases lying between them. The CDR3 protein is CASSPNVRSNQPQHF. The CDR3, as DNA: TGTGCCAGCTCACCAAACGTGAGGAGCAATCAGCCCCAGCATTTT.

The rearrangement joins TRBV11-2 to TRBJ2-7, with D hard to call. V dropped 0 bases and J dropped 5 bases, with 14 bases sitting between them. Germline CDR1 SGHAT, CDR2 FQNNGV. This CDR3 spans 15 amino acids. This CDR3 reads CASSLDADTWDEQYF. CDR3 DNA sequence: TGTGCCAGCAGCTTAGATGCGGATACTTGGGACGAGCAGTACTTC.

The V and J genes are TRBV7-9 and TRBJ1-5, with 8 bases matching TRBD1. Germline V gene data show CDR1 as SEHNR and CDR2 as FQNEAQ (reference sequence). Trimming at V came to 7 bases and at J to 3 bases, leaving 2 bases not matched to a gene. The CDR3 sequence is 13 residues long. The CDR3 DNA follows: TGTGCCAGCATGACAGGGGACAATCAGCCCCAGCATTTT. Protein: CASMTGDNQPQHF.

The chain is built from TRBV18 and TRBJ1-3; D unclear. V was shortened by 2 bases and J by 0 bases, with 5 bases between the two germline ends. CDR3 length: 14 amino acids. Germline values: CDR1 KGHSH, CDR2 LQKENI. As DNA, the CDR3 is TGTGCCAGCTCACCATATAGCTCTGGAAACACCATATATTTT. Translation: CASSPYSSGNTIYF.

This clone was seen just once. The chain has TRBV28 and TRBJ2-7; tentatively, D is TRBD1 (7 bases). The CDR3 sequence is 14 residues long. V was cut by 3 bases and J by 3 bases, with 12 bases left in between. The germline gives CDR1 MDHEN, CDR2 SYDVKM. This CDR3 reads CASSLPGGYYEQYF. The CDR3 coding sequence is TGTGCCAGCAGTTTGCCAGGGGGGTACTACGAGCAGTACTTC.

This clone was counted once. The gene calls are TRBV2 and TRBJ2-7; 9 nucleotides align to TRBD2. J was trimmed by 4 bases and V by 4 bases; bases with no gene match: 5. The V gene's germline CDR1 is SNHLY and CDR2 FYNNEI. CDR3 length equals 14 residues. The CDR3, as DNA: TGTGCCAGCAGTGGGAGCGGGAGGTCGTACGAGCAGTACTTC. The encoded protein is CASSGSGRSYEQYF. Together with reference TRBV2 and TRBJ2-7, the CDR3 gives the full variable domain: EPEVTQTPSHQVTQMGQEVILRCVPISNHLYFYWYRQILGQKVEFLVSFYNNEISEKSEIFDDQFSVERPDGSNFTLKIRSTKLEDSAMYFCASSGSGRSYEQYFGPGTRLTVT.

The chain combines TRBV7-9 with TRBJ2-5; 8 positions match TRBD1. This CDR3 has 17 amino acids. Germline-derived CDR1 and CDR2 are SEHNR and FQNEAQ (reference sequence). J gave up 5 bases and V 6 bases, and 17 bases lay outside the gene matches. CDR3 protein: CASRDPGRGHERETQYF. The CDR3 DNA is TGTGCCAGCAGGGACCCCGGCAGGGGGCATGAAAGGGAGACCCAGTACTTC.

This chain uses TRBV7-2 with TRBJ2-1; 9 nucleotides agree with TRBD1. CDR3 size: 14 residues. In germline, CDR1 is SGHTA, CDR2 FQGNSA. Trimming removed 7 bases from V and 5 bases from J; junction bases left unmatched: 6. The CDR3 DNA follows: TGTGCCAGCACCGGGACAGGGATCAACAATGAGCAGTTCTTC. As protein: CASTGTGINNEQFF.

The table lists this clone with many counts. The rearrangement joins TRBV7-2 to TRBJ1-1; TRBD1 agrees at 9 bases. Germline trimming cut 3 bases from V and 12 bases from J; bases unmatched to any gene: 2. CDR3 length: 11 amino acids. Looked up from germline, CDR1 is SGHTA and CDR2 is FQGNSA. CDR3 sequence (DNA): TGTGCCAGCAGCTTTACAGGGGGCCCTTTCTTT. This gives the protein CASSFTGGPFF.

V gene TRBV9 combines with J gene TRBJ1-2, with D unclear. The length of the CDR3 is 11 residues. The V gene lost 7 bases and the J gene lost 2 bases, with 6 bases spanning the gap. Germline loops: CDR1 SGDLS, CDR2 YYNGEE. The CDR3 region is CASGKNYGYTF. The CDR3 nucleotides are TGTGCCAGCGGCAAAAACTATGGCTACACCTTC. Full variable domain (remainder filled in from reference TRBV9 and TRBJ1-2): DSGVTQTPKHLITATGQRVTLRCSPRSGDLSVYWYQQSLDQGLQFLIQYYNGEERAKGNILERFSAQQFPDLHSELNLSSLELGDSALYFCASGKNYGYTFGSGTRLTVV.

The CDR3 is CASSQPGLADNEQFF. The CDR3 DNA reads as TGTGCCAGCAGTCAACCGGGACTAGCGGACAATGAGCAGTTCTTC. V is TRBV28 and J is TRBJ2-1; TRBD2 matches at 11 bases. CDR1 MDHEN and CDR2 SYDVKM come from the germline V gene. The CDR3 length is 15 residues. J was trimmed by 5 bases and V by 5 bases; bases with no gene match: 5.

The chain recombines TRBV7-8 with TRBJ1-4; D is perhaps TRBD1 (5 bases). V lost 3 bases, J lost 8 bases, and 13 bases lay in between. The CDR3 loop spans 14 amino acids. The germline gives CDR1 SGHVS, CDR2 FQNEAQ. CDR3 region: CASSLGGRGEKLFF. The CDR3 nucleotides are TGTGCCAGCAGCTTGGGGGGGAGGGGAGAAAAACTGTTTTTT.

A single count supports this clone. The V gene is TRBV30, the J gene TRBJ1-4; possibly TRBD1 for D (6 bases). V lost 5 bases and J lost 2, with 12 bases in between. Germline V gene sequence: CDR1 GTSNPN, CDR2 SVGIG (reference sequence). This CDR3 has 14 residues. Here the CDR3 DNA reads TGTGCCTGGGGGAGGGGGGTTACTAATGAAAAACTGTTTTTT. Its translation is CAWGRGVTNEKLFF.

The V and J genes are TRBV11-1 and TRBJ2-3; 8 bases align to TRBD2. Unmatched junction bases numbered 1, after V lost 4 bases and J lost 1 base. Germline V gene lookup returns CDR1 SGHAT and CDR2 FQDESV (reference sequence). The CDR3 totals 14 residues. The DNA for the CDR3 is TGTGCCAGCAGCTCGACTAGCGGCACAGATACGCAGTATTTT. Its translation: CASSSTSGTDTQYF.

This clone has more than one count but fewer than ten. V gene TRBV28 combines with J gene TRBJ1-1; D is ambiguous. The CDR3 sequence is 13 residues long. The germline V gene has CDR1 MDHEN and CDR2 SYDVKM. V lost 7 bases and J lost 1, with 10 bases in between. The CDR3 nucleotides read TGTGCCAGCAAGATGTGGCCGAACACTGAAGCTTTCTTT. Amino acid sequence: CASKMWPNTEAFF.

V usage is TRBV2 and J usage is TRBJ2-2; 10 bases line up with TRBD1. In germline, CDR1 is SNHLY, CDR2 FYNNEI. Trimming took 6 bases from V and 5 from J; bases not matched to a gene: 3. The CDR3 has 14 amino acids. The CDR3 sequence is CASREGQGTGELFF. In DNA form, the CDR3 reads TGTGCCAGCAGGGAGGGACAGGGGACCGGGGAGCTGTTTTTT.

V usage is TRBV7-2 and J usage is TRBJ1-3; D call uncertain. V was pared by 6 bases and J by 2 bases, with 5 bases between. The CDR3 sequence is 12 residues long. The germline gives CDR1 SGHTA, CDR2 FQGNSA. The CDR3: CASRNTGNTIYF. CDR3 DNA: TGTGCCAGCAGGAACACTGGAAACACCATATATTTT.

J is TRBJ2-3 and V is TRBV5-1; D is ambiguous. Germline CDR1 is SGHRS and CDR2 is YFSETQ. Trimming took off 0 bases at V and 5 bases at J, with 19 bases between the two ends. The CDR3 spans 17 residues. The CDR3 DNA reads TGCGCCAGCAGCTTGGAAGCACTTGGTAGTATTGGAGATACGCAGTATTTT. This sequence encodes CASSLEALGSIGDTQYF. The entire variable domain, with the rest obtained from reference TRBV5-1 and TRBJ2-3, is as follows: KAGVTQTPRYLIKTRGQQVTLSCSPISGHRSVSWYQQTPGQGLQFLFEYFSETQRNKGNFPGRFSGRQFSNSRSEMNVSTLELGDSALYLCASSLEALGSIGDTQYFGPGTRLTVL.